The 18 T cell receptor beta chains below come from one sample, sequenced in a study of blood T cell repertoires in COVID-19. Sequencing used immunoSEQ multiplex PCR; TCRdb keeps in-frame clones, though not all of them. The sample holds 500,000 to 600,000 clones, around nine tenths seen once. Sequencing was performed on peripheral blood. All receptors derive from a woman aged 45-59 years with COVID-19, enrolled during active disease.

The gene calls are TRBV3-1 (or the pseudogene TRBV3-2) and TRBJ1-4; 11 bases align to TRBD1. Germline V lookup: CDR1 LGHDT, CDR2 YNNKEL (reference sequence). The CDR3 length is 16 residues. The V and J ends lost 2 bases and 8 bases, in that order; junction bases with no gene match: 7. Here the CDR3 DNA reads TGTGCCAGCAGCCAATCGCTCGGGACAGGGGGAGAAAAACTGTTTTTT. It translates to CASSQSLGTGGEKLFF.

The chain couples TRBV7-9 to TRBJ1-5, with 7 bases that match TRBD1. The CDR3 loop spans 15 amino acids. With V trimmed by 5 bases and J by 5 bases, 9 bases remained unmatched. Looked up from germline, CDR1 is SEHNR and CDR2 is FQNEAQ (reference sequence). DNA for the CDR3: TGTGCCAGCAGCGTCTCAGGGGGACCTTATCAGCCCCAGCATTTT. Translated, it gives CASSVSGGPYQPQHF.

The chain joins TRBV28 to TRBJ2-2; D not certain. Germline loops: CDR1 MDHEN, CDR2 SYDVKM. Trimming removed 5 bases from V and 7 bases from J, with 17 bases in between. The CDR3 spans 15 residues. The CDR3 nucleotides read TGTGCCAGCAGTATGCTGACTCCGCTGGGCGGGGAGCTGTTTTTT. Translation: CASSMLTPLGGELFF.

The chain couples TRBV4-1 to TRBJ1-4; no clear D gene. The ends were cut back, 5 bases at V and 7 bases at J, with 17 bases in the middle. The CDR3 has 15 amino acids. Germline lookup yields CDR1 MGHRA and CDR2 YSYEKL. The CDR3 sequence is CASSDPWAVGEKLFF. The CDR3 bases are TGCGCCAGCAGCGATCCCTGGGCCGTAGGTGAAAAACTGTTTTTT.

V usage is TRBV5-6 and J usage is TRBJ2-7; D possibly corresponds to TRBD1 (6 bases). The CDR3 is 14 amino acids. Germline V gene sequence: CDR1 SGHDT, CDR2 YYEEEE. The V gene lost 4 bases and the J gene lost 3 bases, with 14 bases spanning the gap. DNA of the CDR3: TGTGCCAGCAGCCTCAGACAGGCCCACTACGAGCAGTACTTC. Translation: CASSLRQAHYEQYF.

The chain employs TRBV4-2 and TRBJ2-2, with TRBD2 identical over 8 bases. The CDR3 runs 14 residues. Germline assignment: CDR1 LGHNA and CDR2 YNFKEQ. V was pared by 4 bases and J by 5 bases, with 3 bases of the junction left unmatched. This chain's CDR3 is CASSPREGTGELFF. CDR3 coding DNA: TGTGCCAGCAGCCCTCGGGAGGGAACCGGGGAGCTGTTTTTT.

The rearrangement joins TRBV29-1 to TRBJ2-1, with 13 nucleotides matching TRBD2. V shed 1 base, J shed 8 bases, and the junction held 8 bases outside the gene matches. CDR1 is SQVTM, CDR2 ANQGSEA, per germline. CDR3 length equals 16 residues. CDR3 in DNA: TGCAGCGTTGAAGGGGGACTAGCGGGGCCCTGGGATGAGCAGTTCTTC. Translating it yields CSVEGGLAGPWDEQFF.

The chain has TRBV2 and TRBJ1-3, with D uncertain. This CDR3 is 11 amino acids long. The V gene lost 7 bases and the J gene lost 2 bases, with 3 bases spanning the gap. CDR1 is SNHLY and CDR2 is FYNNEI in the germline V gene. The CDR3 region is CASTTGNTIYF. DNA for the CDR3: TGTGCCAGCACAACTGGAAACACCATATATTTT.

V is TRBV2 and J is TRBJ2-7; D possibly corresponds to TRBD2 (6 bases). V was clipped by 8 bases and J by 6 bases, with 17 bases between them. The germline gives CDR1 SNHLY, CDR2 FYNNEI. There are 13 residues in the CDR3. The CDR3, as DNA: TGTGCCAGCTCCACCCTAGGGACTGGCGAGCAGTACTTC. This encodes CASSTLGTGEQYF.

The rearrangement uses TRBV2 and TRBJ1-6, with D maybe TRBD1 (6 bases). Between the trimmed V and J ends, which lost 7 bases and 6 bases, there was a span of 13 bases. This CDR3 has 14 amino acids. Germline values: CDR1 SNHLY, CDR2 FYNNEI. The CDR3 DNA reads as TGTGCCAGCATTTCGGACAGTTCTAATTCACCCCTCCACTTT. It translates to CASISDSSNSPLHF.

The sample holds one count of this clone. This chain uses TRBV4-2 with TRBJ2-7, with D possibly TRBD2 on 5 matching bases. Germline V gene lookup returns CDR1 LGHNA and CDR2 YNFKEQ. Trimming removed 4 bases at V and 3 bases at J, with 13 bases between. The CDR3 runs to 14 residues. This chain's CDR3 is CASSPVDGDYEQYF. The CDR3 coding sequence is TGTGCCAGCAGCCCCGTGGACGGGGACTACGAGCAGTACTTC.

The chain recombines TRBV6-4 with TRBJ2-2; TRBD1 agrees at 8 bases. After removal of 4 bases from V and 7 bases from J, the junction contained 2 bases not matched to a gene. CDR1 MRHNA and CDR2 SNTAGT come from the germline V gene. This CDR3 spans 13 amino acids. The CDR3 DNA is TGTGCCAGCAGTGGGACAGGGATCGGGGAGCTGTTTTTT. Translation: CASSGTGIGELFF.

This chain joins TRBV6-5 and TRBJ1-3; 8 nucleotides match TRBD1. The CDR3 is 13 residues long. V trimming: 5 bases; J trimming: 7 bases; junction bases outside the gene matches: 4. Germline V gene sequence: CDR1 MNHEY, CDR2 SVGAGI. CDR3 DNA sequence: TGTGCCAGCAGTCAGGGGGCTAGCAACACCATATATTTT. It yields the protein CASSQGASNTIYF.

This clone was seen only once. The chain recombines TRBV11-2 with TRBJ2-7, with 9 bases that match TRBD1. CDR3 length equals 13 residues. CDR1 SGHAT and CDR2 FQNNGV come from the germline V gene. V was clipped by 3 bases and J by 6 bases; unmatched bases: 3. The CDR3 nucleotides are TGTGCCAGCAGCTTCGGGACAGGGTTCGAGCAGTACTTC. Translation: CASSFGTGFEQYF.

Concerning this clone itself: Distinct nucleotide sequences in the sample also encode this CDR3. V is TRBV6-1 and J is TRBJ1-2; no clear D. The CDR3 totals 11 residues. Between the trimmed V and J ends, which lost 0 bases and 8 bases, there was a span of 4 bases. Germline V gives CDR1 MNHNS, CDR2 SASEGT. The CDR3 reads CASSEAYGYTF. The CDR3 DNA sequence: TGTGCCAGCAGTGAAGCCTACGGCTACACCTTC.

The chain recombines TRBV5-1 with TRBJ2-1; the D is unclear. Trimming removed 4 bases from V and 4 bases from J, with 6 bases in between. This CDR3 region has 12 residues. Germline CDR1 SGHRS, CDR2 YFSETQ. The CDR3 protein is CASSGQYNEQFF. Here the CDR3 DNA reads TGCGCCAGCAGCGGCCAGTACAATGAGCAGTTCTTC.

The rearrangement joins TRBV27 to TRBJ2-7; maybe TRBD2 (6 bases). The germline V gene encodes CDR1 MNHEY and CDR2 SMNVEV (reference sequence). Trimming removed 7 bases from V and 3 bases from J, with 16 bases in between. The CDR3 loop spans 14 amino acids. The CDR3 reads CASMPGGLHYEQYF. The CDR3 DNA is TGTGCCAGCATGCCCGGGGGACTCCACTACGAGCAGTACTTC.

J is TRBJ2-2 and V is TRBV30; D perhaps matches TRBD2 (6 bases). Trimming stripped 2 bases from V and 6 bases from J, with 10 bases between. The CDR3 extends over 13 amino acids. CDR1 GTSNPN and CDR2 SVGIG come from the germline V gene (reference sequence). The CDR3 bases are TGTGCCTGGAGTAGGCTAGCGTCCGGGGAGCTGTTTTTT. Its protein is CAWSRLASGELFF.